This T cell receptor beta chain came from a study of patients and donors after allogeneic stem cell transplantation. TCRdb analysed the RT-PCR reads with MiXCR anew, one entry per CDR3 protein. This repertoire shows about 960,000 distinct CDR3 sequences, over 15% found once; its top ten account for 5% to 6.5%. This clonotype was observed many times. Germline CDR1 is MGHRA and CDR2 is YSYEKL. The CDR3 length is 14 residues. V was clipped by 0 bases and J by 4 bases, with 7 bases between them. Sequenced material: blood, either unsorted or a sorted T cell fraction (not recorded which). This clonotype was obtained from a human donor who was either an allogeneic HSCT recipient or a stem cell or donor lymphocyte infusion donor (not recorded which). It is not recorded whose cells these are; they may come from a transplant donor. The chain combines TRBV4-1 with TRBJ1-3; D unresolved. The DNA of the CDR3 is TGCGCCAGCAGCCAAGAGCGGTCCGGAAACACCATATATTTT. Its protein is CASSQERSGNTIYF.